Sequencing of this T cell receptor (beta chain) was carried out in a study of T cells in Graves' hyperthyroidism and ophthalmopathy. Turning to the study itself: Peripheral blood specimens were obtained at initial diagnosis, prior to any treatment.

Turning to this clonotype: Its cognate antigen is unknown.

Patients were excluded for uncontrolled infection, other autoimmune disease, pregnancy or lactation. The germline gives CDR1 MNHEY, CDR2 SMNVEV (reference sequence). The CDR3 has 13 amino acids. V was pared by 6 bases and J by 7 bases, with 6 bases of the junction left unmatched. The CDR3 regions of TCR beta were amplified from RNA transcripts. Primed by the HTBI set, a first-round RT-PCR was run on the TCR CDR3. Each CDR3 protein is one row after TCRdb ran MiXCR on the multiplex PCR reads. The data show approximately 600,000 distinct CDR3 sequences, with around 21% seen just once and over 30% held by the top ten. The study, taken as a whole, reports: Researchers found most expanded thyroid clonotypes above 0.001 in blood as well. Ophthalmopathy and stable hyperthyroidism were separated by a 13 V-J model.

The sequencing sample was made of blood. The source is a young man with Graves' ophthalmopathy. The chain joins TRBV27 to TRBJ2-4; TRBD1 matches at 7 bases. CDR3 sequence reads: CASSWEQGNIQYF. CDR3 nucleotide sequence: TGTGCCAGCAGCTGGGAACAGGGGAACATTCAGTACTTC.